A selection of T cell receptor beta chains follows, all from one sample in a study of T cell responses to AZD1222 COVID-19 vaccine. Generated by immunoSEQ multiplex PCR, the TCRdb table keeps only in-frame clones and is missing some. Here the sample spans approximately 150,000 clones, around nine tenths being singletons. The sample here was peripheral blood, taken on day 0 of AZD1222 vaccination. The receptors originated from an adult in good health. CDR3s include the opening cysteine and the closing phenylalanine or tryptophan. D genes are given only for firm matches. Clone sizes are given selectively: once, few, many, or a class where the clone is expanded.

V gene,clone size,CDR3 length,J gene,D gene,CDR3 protein,CDR3 DNA
TRBV28,.,14,TRBJ1-3,.,CASSNQGSGNTIYF,TGTGCCAGCAGCAATCAGGGGTCTGGAAACACCATATATTTT
TRBV3-1/TRBV3-2,.,13,TRBJ2-1,.,CASSQDLLGEQFF,TGTGCCAGCAGCCAAGATTTGCTCGGAGAGCAGTTCTTC
TRBV5-1,.,14,TRBJ2-2,TRBD2,CASSSERGTGELFF,TGCGCCAGCAGTTCCGAGCGGGGCACCGGGGAGCTGTTTTTT
TRBV6-1,.,15,TRBJ1-5,.,CASSEAGHSNQPQHF,TGTGCCAGCAGTGAAGCGGGACATAGCAATCAGCCCCAGCATTTT
TRBV29-1,once,13,TRBJ1-3,.,CSIMTSSGNTIYF,TGCAGCATTATGACAAGCTCTGGAAACACCATATATTTT
TRBV10-3,.,12,TRBJ1-5,TRBD1,CAIGQGGQPQHF,TGTGCCATCGGACAGGGAGGACAGCCCCAGCATTTT
TRBV7-2,.,15,TRBJ1-1,TRBD1,CASRPGTGPLTEAFF,TGTGCCAGCAGACCCGGGACAGGGCCTTTGACTGAAGCTTTCTTT
TRBV6-5,.,12,TRBJ1-2,.,CASSQSNYGYTF,TGTGCCAGCAGTCAAAGTAACTATGGCTACACCTTC
TRBV10-1,.,13,TRBJ1-1,.,CASSDRPNTEAFF,TGCGCCAGCAGTGACCGACCGAACACTGAAGCTTTCTTT
TRBV10-1,.,15,TRBJ2-1,TRBD2,CASSEGVSGKISQFF,TGCGCCAGCAGTGAAGGGGTTAGCGGGAAGATTTCCCAGTTCTTC
TRBV7-3,.,13,TRBJ1-2,.,CASSLGGNYGYTF,TGTGCCAGCAGCTTGGGGGGTAACTATGGCTACACCTTC
TRBV27,.,17,TRBJ2-5,.,CASSLYRRGANQETQYF,TGTGCCAGCAGTTTATATCGTCGGGGGGCTAACCAAGAGACCCAGTACTTC
TRBV10-3,once,16,TRBJ1-5,.,CAISAGFRGGDQPQHF,TGTGCCATCAGTGCCGGGTTTAGAGGGGGAGATCAGCCCCAGCATTTT
TRBV19,few,15,TRBJ2-2,TRBD1,CASSIGDRATGELFF,TGTGCCAGTAGTATAGGGGACAGGGCAACCGGGGAGCTGTTTTTT
TRBV19,.,13,TRBJ2-7,TRBD1,CASSIQGAYEQYF,TGTGCCAGTAGTATACAGGGGGCCTACGAGCAGTACTTC
TRBV18,.,16,TRBJ2-2,TRBD2,CASSPGLAENTGELFF,TGTGCCAGCTCACCGGGACTAGCGGAGAACACCGGGGAGCTGTTTTTT
TRBV5-1,.,15,TRBJ1-2,.,CASRVVEGANYGYTF,TGCGCCAGCAGAGTGGTTGAGGGAGCTAACTATGGCTACACCTTC
TRBV9,.,18,TRBJ1-3,.,CASSTEDRPGFSGNTIYF,TGTGCCAGCAGCACCGAGGACCGTCCCGGATTCTCTGGAAACACCATATATTTT
TRBV29-1,.,15,TRBJ2-3,TRBD2,CSVDFLAEFTDTQYF,TGCAGCGTTGATTTTCTAGCGGAATTCACAGATACGCAGTATTTT
TRBV24-1,.,14,TRBJ1-2,.,CATSFGPKTYGYTF,TGTGCCACTTCTTTCGGGCCCAAAACCTATGGCTACACCTTC
TRBV5-1,.,13,TRBJ2-7,TRBD2,CASSFVAGYEQYF,TGCGCCAGCAGCTTTGTAGCGGGTTACGAGCAGTACTTC
TRBV19,.,16,TRBJ2-3,TRBD2,CASSPGLAGEGDTQYF,TGTGCCAGTAGTCCAGGACTAGCGGGGGAGGGAGATACGCAGTATTTT
TRBV7-2,.,14,TRBJ2-1,TRBD2,CAIPTSGGYNEQFF,TGTGCCATCCCGACTAGCGGGGGATACAATGAGCAGTTCTTC
TRBV6-5,.,15,TRBJ1-1,.,CASSYAREGLTEAFF,TGTGCCAGCAGTTACGCTAGAGAGGGGTTGACTGAAGCTTTCTTT
TRBV30,.,14,TRBJ1-6,TRBD1,CACGDSNYNSPLHF,TGTGCCTGTGGGGACAGCAACTATAATTCACCCCTCCACTTT
TRBV10-1,.,15,TRBJ2-1,TRBD2,CASSEGTSGRDEQFF,TGCGCCAGCAGTGAGGGGACTAGCGGGAGAGATGAGCAGTTCTTC
TRBV2,.,15,TRBJ2-3,.,CASSEAPLAADTQYF,TGTGCCAGCAGTGAAGCCCCACTAGCAGCAGATACGCAGTATTTT
TRBV2,.,15,TRBJ2-7,TRBD1,CASSDQGQRNYEQYF,TGTGCCAGCAGTGATCAGGGACAGAGGAACTACGAGCAGTACTTC
TRBV2,.,18,TRBJ2-3,.,CASSIHRDRRPSTDTQYF,TGTGCCAGCAGCATACACCGAGACAGGAGACCTAGCACAGATACGCAGTATTTT
TRBV5-1,once,16,TRBJ1-5,.,CASDPRGGRGNQPQHF,TGCGCCAGTGACCCCCGGGGTGGGAGAGGCAATCAGCCCCAGCATTTT
TRBV29-1,.,13,TRBJ2-7,.,CSARGRSSYEQYF,TGCAGCGCTCGAGGACGGAGCTCCTACGAGCAGTACTTC
TRBV6-5,.,15,TRBJ1-1,.,CASIDWAGGNTEAFF,TGTGCCAGCATAGATTGGGCGGGAGGGAACACTGAAGCTTTCTTT
TRBV7-2,.,14,TRBJ2-1,TRBD2,CASSLTGGRNEQFF,TGTGCCAGCAGCTTAACGGGAGGGAGGAATGAGCAGTTCTTC
TRBV13,.,16,TRBJ1-5,.,CASSLGGRFPDQPQHF,TGTGCCAGCAGCCTAGGGGGTCGCTTCCCCGATCAGCCCCAGCATTTT
TRBV2,.,14,TRBJ1-2,.,CASREGRALYGYTF,TGTGCCAGCAGGGAGGGGCGGGCTTTATATGGCTACACCTTC
TRBV3-1/TRBV3-2,once,19,TRBJ2-5,TRBD2,CASSRPLGTSGGREETQYF,TGTGCCAGCAGCCGACCCCTCGGGACTAGCGGGGGGCGAGAGGAGACCCAGTACTTC
TRBV6-2/TRBV6-3,.,15,TRBJ2-7,.,CASSPVGVVSYEQYF,TGTGCCAGCAGCCCCGTGGGGGTCGTCTCCTACGAGCAGTACTTC
TRBV3-1/TRBV3-2,few,14,TRBJ1-5,.,CASSQSGDRQPQHF,TGTGCCAGCAGCCAGTCAGGGGACCGGCAGCCCCAGCATTTT
TRBV19,.,16,TRBJ1-6,.,CASSTTRRGTAVPLHF,TGTGCCAGTAGCACCACAAGGCGCGGGACCGCGGTTCCCCTCCACTTT
TRBV7-2,.,15,TRBJ2-7,TRBD2,CASSWVPGGAYEQYF,TGTGCCAGCAGTTGGGTTCCGGGAGGAGCTTACGAGCAGTACTTC
TRBV28,.,14,TRBJ1-1,.,CASSLSGGDTEAFF,TGTGCCAGCAGTTTATCAGGAGGGGACACTGAAGCTTTCTTT
TRBV2,.,14,TRBJ2-1,TRBD1,CASKSGQGMDEQFF,TGTGCCAGCAAGTCGGGACAGGGTATGGATGAGCAGTTCTTC
TRBV5-1,once,15,TRBJ2-3,TRBD2,CASSSTSSGTDTQYF,TGCGCCAGCAGCTCGACTAGCTCTGGGACAGATACGCAGTATTTT
TRBV30,.,16,TRBJ1-2,.,CAWNGGSRASNYGYTF,TGTGCCTGGAACGGGGGTAGTAGGGCCTCTAACTATGGCTACACCTTC
TRBV5-1,.,12,TRBJ1-6,.,CASSLTGFPFHF,TGCGCCAGCAGCTTAACAGGGTTCCCGTTCCACTTT
TRBV27,.,17,TRBJ1-3,TRBD1,CASSPLSGTVSGNTIYF,TGTGCCAGCAGCCCACTTTCCGGGACAGTCTCTGGAAACACCATATATTTT